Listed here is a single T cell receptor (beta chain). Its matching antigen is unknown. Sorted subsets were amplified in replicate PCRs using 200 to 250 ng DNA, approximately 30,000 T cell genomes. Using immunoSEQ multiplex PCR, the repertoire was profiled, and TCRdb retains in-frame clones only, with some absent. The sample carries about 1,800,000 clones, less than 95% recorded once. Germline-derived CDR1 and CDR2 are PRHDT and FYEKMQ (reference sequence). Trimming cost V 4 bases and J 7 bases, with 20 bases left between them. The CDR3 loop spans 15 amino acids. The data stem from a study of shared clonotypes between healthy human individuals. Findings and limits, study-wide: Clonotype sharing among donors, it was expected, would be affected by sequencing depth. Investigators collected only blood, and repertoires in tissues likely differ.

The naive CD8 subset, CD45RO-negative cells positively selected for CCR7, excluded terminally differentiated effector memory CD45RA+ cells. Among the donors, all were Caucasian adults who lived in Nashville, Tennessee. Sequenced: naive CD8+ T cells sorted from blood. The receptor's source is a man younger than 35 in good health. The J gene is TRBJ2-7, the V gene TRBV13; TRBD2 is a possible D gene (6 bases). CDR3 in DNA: TGTGCCAGCAGCTCCGATTCGGTGGCGGGAATTGAGCAGTACTTC. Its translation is CASSSDSVAGIEQYF. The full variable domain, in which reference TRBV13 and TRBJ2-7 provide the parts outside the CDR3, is AAGVIQSPRHLIKEKRETATLKCYPIPRHDTVYWYQQGPGQDPQFLISFYEKMQSDKGSIPDRFSAQQFSDYHSELNMSSLELGDSALYFCASSSDSVAGIEQYFGPGTRLTVT.